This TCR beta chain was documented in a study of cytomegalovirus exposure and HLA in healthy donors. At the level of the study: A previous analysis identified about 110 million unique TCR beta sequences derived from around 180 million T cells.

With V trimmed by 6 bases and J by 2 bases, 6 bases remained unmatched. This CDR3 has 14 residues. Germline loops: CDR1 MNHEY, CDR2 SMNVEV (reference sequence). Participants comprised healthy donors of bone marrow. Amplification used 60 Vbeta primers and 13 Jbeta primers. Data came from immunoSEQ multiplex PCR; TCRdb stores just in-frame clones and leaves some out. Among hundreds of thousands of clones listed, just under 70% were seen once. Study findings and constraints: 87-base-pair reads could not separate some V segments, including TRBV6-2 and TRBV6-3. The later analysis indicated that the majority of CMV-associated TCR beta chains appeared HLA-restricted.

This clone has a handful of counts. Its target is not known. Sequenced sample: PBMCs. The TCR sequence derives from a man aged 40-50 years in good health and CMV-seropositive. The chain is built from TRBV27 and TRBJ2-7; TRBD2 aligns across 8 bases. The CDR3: CASSVRGGTYEQYF. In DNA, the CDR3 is TGTGCCAGCAGCGTCCGGGGGGGGACCTACGAGCAGTACTTC.